This T cell receptor (beta chain) was observed in a study of T-cell reconstitution after alpha-beta-depleted transplantation in children. The TCRbeta library was prepared with unique molecular identifiers. In TCRdb, the PCR reads were re-called with MiXCR into one record per CDR3 protein. The sample comprises about 900,000 distinct CDR3 sequences, 25% to 35% of which are singletons, and about 28% rests with the top ten. Study results and limitations: Once a year had passed after transplant, T-cell counts and diversity came mostly from newly produced T cells. There were reportedly several hundred expanded graft clones from which alpha-beta T cells came about two months after transplant. From surviving recipient T cells and thymic progenitors came the high day-60 TCRbeta diversity observed in some patients.

Germline values: CDR1 SGHKS, CDR2 YYEKEE (reference sequence). V shed 1 base and J 5 bases; nucleotides not matched to a gene: 11. The CDR3 extends over 16 amino acids. With regard to this clonotype: The antigen is not known.

This chain links TRBV5-5 with TRBJ1-2; 7 bases line up with TRBD1. Sample: PBMCs, mostly from graft donor cells, taken 360 days after TCRalphabeta/CD19-depleted stem cell transplant. This TCR derives from a boy in the first two years of life who had a stem cell transplant for SCID, so the T cells may come from the graft donor. CDR3 sequence reads: CASSLYGPGGGYGYTF. CDR3 bases: TGTGCCAGCAGCTTGTATGGCCCAGGGGGAGGGTATGGCTACACCTTC.